Described below is a single T cell receptor (beta chain) sequence and its context. Per the germline V gene, CDR1 is SEHNR and CDR2 is FQNEAQ (reference sequence). Trimming removed 8 bases at V and 7 bases at J, with 11 bases between. The CDR3 totals 11 residues. Profiling relied on immunoSEQ multiplex PCR, and the TCRdb table lists in-frame clones only, not all of them. The sample has about 80,000 clones, around 92% seen once; the top ten hold about 0.36%. This record belongs to a study of technical replicates of blood from four donors. The sequenced sample consisted of T cells isolated from PBMCs. The rearrangement links TRBV7-9 to TRBJ2-5; TRBD2 might be the D (7 bases). The clonotype was recovered from a human donor in good health. The CDR3 region has the DNA TGTGCCAGCTACAGGGAGGGGACCCAGTACTTC. As protein: CASYREGTQYF.